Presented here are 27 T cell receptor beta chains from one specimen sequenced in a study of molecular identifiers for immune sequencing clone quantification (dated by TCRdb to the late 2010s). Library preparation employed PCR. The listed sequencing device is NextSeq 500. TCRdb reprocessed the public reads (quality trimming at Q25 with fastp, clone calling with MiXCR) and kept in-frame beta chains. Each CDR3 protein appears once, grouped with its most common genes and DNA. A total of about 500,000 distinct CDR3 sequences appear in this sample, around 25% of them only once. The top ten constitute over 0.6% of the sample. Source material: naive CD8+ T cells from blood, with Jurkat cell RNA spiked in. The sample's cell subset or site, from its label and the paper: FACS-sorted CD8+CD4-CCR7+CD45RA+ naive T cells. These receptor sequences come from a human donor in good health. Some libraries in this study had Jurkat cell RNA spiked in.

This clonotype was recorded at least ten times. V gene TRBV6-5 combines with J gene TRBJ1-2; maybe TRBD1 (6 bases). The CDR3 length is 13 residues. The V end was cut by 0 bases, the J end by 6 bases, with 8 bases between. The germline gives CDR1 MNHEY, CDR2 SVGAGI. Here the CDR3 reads CASSYSAGDGYTF. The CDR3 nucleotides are TGTGCCAGCAGTTACTCGGCAGGGGATGGCTACACCTTC.

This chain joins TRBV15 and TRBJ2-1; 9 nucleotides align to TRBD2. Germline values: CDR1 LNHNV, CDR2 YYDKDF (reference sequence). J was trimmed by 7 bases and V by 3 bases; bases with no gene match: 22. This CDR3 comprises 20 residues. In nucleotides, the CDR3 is TGTGCCACCAGCAGCACTTTTTCAGATAGCGGGAGCGGTTCGTGGAATGAGCAGTTCTTC. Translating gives CATSSTFSDSGSGSWNEQFF. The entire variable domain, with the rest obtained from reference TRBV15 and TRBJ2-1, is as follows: DAMVIQNPRYQVTQFGKPVTLSCSQTLNHNVMYWYQQKSSQAPKLLFHYYDKDFNNEADTPDNFQSRRPNTSFCFLDIRSPGLGDTAMYLCATSSTFSDSGSGSWNEQFFGPGTRLTVL.

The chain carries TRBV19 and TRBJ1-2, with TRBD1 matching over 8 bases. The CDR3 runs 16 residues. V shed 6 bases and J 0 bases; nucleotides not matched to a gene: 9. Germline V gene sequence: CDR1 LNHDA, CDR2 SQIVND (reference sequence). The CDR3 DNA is TGTGCCAGTAGCATGACCGGGACAGGAACTAACTATGGCTACACCTTC. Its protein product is CASSMTGTGTNYGYTF.

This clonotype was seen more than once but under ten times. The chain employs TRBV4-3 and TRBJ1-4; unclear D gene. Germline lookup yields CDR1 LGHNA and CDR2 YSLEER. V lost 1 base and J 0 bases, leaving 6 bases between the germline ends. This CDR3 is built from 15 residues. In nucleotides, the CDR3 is TGCGCCAGCAGCCAAGTTTGGGCAACTAATGAAAAACTGTTTTTT. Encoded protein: CASSQVWATNEKLFF.

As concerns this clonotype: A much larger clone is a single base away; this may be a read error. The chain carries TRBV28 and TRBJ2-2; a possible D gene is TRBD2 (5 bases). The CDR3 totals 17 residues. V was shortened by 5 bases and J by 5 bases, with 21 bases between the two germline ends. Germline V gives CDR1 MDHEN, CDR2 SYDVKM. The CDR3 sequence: CASSLRAATFRTGELFF. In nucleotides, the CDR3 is TGTGCCAGCAGTCTACGAGCGGCGACCTTCAGGACCGGGGAGCTGTTTTTT. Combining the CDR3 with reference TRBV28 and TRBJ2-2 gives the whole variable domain DVKVTQSSRYLVKRTGEKVFLECVQDMDHENMFWYRQDPGLGLRLIYFSYDVKMKEKGDIPEGYSVSREKKERFSLILESASTNQTSMYLCASSLRAATFRTGELFFGEGSRLTVL.

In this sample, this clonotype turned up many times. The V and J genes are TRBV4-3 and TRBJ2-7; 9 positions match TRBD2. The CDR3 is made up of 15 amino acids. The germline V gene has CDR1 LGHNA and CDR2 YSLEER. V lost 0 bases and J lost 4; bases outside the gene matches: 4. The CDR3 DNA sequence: TGCGCCAGCAGCCAAGATGCTAGCGGGGTGTACGAGCAGTACTTC. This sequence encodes CASSQDASGVYEQYF.

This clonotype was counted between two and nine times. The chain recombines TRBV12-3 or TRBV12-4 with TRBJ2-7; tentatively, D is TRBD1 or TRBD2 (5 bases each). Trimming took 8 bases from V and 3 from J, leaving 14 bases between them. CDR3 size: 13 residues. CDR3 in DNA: TGTGCCAGCCGGGACGGAACCTTCTACGAGCAGTACTTC. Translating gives CASRDGTFYEQYF.

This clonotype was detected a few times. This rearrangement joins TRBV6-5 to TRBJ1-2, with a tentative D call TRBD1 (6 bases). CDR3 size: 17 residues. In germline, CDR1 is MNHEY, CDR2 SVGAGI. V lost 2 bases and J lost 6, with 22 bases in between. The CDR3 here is CASSYLARGRGGDGYTF. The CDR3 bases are TGTGCCAGCAGTTACCTCGCCCGTGGCAGGGGAGGAGATGGCTACACCTTC.

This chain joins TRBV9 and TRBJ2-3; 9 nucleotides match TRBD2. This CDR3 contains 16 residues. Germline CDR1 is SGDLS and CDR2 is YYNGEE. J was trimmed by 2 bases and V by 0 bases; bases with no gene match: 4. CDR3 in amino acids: CASSVGAGGPTDTQYF. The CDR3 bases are TGTGCCAGCAGCGTAGGGGCGGGGGGGCCCACAGATACGCAGTATTTT.

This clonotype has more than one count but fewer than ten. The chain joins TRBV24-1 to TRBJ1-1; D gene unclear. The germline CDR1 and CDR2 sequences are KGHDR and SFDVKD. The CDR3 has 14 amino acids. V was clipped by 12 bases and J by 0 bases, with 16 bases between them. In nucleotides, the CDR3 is TGTGCCTCTCCAGTGGGAATCATGAACACTGAAGCTTTCTTT. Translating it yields CASPVGIMNTEAFF.

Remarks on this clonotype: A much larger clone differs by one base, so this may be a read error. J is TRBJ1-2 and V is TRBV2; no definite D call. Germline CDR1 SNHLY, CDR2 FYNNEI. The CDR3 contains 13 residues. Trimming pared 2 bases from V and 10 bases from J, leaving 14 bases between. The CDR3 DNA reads TGTGCCAGCAGTGAAAAAGGCGCCTTTGACTACACCTTC. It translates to CASSEKGAFDYTF.

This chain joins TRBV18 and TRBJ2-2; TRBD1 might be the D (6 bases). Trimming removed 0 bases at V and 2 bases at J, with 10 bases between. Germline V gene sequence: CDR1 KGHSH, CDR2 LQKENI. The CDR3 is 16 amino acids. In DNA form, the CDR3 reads TGTGCCAGCTCACCACCCACAGGGTTTAACACCGGGGAGCTGTTTTTT. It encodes CASSPPTGFNTGELFF.

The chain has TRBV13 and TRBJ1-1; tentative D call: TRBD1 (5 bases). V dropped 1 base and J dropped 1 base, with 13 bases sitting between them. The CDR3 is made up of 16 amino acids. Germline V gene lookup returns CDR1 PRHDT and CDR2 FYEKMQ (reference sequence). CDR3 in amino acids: CASSLDRQLGNTEAFF. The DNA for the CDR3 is TGTGCCAGCAGCTTAGATCGACAGTTGGGGAACACTGAAGCTTTCTTT.

CDR3 nucleotide sequence: TGCAGTGCTAGAGAAACCGCTAACATTCAGTACTTC. It encodes CSARETANIQYF. This chain joins TRBV20-1 and TRBJ2-4; D unresolved. Trimming left V 0 bases short and J 7 bases short, with 7 bases between. The V gene's germline CDR1 is DFQATT and CDR2 SNEGSKA (reference sequence). The CDR3 sequence is 12 residues long.

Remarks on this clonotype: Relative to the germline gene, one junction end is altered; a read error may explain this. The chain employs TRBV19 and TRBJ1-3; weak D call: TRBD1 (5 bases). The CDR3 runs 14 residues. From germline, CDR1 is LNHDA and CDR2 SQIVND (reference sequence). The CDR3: CASSPGPPGSTIYF. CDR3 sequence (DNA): TGTGCCAGTAGTCCAGGGCCCCCCGGAAGCACCATATATTTT.

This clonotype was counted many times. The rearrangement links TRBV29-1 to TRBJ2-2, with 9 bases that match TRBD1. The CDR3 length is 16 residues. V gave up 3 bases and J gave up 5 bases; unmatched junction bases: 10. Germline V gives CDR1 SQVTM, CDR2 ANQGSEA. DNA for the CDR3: TGCAGCGTTGACGACGGGACAGGGCGAGGGACCGGGGAGCTGTTTTTT. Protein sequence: CSVDDGTGRGTGELFF.

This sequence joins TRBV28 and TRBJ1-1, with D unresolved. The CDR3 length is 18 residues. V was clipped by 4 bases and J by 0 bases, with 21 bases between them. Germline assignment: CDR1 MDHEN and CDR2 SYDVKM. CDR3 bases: TGTGCCAGCAGTTCCCCAAGACCCCAGGAGGGAATGAACACTGAAGCTTTCTTT. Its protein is CASSSPRPQEGMNTEAFF.

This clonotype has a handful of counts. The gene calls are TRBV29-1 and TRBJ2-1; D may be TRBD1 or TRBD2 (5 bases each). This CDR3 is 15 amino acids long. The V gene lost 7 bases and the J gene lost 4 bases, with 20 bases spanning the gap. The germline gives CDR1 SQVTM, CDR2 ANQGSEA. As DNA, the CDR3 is TGCAGCGCCGACCTGGGGCTAGCCGGGTACAATGAGCAGTTCTTC. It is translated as CSADLGLAGYNEQFF.

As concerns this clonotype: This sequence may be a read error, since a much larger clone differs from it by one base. CDR3 nucleotides: TGTGCCAGCGGTCTGTCTGGTGAGCAGTTCTTC. Translated, it gives CASGLSGEQFF. The chain couples TRBV27 to TRBJ2-1; D gene unclear. Per germline, CDR1 MNHEY and CDR2 SMNVEV (reference sequence). This CDR3 is 11 amino acids long. V was trimmed by 8 bases and J by 9 bases, leaving 11 bases between them.

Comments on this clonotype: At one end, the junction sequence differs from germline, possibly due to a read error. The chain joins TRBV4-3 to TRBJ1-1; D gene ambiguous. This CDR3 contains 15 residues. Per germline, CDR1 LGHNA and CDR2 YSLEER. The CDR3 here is CAGSQDRQANTEAFF. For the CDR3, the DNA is TGCGCCGGCAGCCAAGATAGGCAGGCAAACACTGAAGCTTTCTTT.

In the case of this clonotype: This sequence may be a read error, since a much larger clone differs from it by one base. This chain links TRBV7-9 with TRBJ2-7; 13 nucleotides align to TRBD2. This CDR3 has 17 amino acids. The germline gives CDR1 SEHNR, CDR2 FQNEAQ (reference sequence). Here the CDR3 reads CASRNTRTSGGQYERYF. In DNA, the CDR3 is TGTGCCAGCAGAAACACAAGGACTAGCGGGGGACAATACGAGCGGTACTTC.

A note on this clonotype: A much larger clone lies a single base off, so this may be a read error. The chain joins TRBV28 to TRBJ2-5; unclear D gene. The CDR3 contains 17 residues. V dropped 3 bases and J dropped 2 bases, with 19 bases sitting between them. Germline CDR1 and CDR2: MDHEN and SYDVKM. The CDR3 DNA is TGTGCCAGCAGTTTTGTCTTCCTAAAGAAAGGGCAAGAGACCCAGTACTTC. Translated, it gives CASSFVFLKKGQETQYF.

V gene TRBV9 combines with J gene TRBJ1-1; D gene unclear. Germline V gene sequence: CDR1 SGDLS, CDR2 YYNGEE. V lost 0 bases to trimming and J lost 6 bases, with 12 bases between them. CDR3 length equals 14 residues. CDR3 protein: CASSVGKTSAEAFF. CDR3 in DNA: TGTGCCAGCAGCGTAGGAAAGACATCAGCTGAAGCTTTCTTT.

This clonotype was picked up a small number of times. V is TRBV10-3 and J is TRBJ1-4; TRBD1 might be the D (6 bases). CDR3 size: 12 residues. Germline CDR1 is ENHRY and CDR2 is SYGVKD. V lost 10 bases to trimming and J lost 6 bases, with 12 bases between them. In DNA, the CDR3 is TGTGCCACTACCAGGGGCGATGAAAAACTGTTTTTT. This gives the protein CATTRGDEKLFF.

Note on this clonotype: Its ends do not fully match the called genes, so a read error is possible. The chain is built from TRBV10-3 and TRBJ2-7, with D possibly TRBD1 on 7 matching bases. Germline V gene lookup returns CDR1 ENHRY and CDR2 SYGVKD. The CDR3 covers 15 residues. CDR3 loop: CAIGEPGDRTYEQYF. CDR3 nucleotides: TGTGCCATCGGTGAGCCGGGGGACAGAACCTACGAGCAGTACTTC.

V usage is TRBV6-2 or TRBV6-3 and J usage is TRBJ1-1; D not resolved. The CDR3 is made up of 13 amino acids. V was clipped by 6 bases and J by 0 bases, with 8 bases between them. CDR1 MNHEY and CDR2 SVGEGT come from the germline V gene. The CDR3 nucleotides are TGTGCCAGCAGCACGACCATGAACACTGAAGCTTTCTTT. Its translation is CASSTTMNTEAFF.

The CDR3 DNA is TGTGCCACAAAACCGGGACAGGGGACAGATACGCAGTATTTT. Translation: CATKPGQGTDTQYF. The chain has TRBV19 and TRBJ2-3; 10 positions match TRBD1. The germline CDR1 and CDR2 sequences are LNHDA and SQIVND (reference sequence). V shed 10 bases, J shed 3 bases, and the junction held 7 bases outside the gene matches. There are 14 residues in the CDR3.